These T cell receptor beta chains were read from a single sample in a study of regulatory T cells in long-lasting Graves disease. One entry per CDR3 protein results from TCRdb running MiXCR on the multiplex PCR reads. The data show 350,000 to 550,000 distinct CDR3 sequences, 15% seen once. These data are also associated with another study on T cells in Graves' hyperthyroidism and ophthalmopathy.

The sample consisted of peripheral blood mononuclear cells (PBMCs), taken at new diagnosis, from a patient treated with antithyroid drugs. The receptors here all came from a woman younger than 45 with Graves disease. Each CDR3 is given with its conserved first and last residue. The order of the fields is clone size, D gene, J gene, V gene, CDR3 protein, CDR3 DNA. The D gene is left open where the match is weak. Rows may omit the clone size; those that give it use once, few, many or a size class.

few | TRBD1 | TRBJ1-1 | TRBV6-1 | CASRDRGNMNTEAFF | TGTGCCAGCCGGGACAGGGGGAACATGAACACTGAAGCTTTCTTT
many | NA | TRBJ1-1 | TRBV7-9 | CASRQDRDTEAFF | TGTGCCAGCAGACAAGACAGAGACACTGAAGCTTTCTTT
many | NA | TRBJ2-3 | TRBV30 | CALGASDTQYF | TGTGCCTTGGGGGCCTCAGATACGCAGTATTTT
many | NA | TRBJ2-1 | TRBV9 | CASTSSVGTSTANEQFF | TGTGCCAGCACGTCAAGCGTGGGGACCTCGACCGCCAATGAGCAGTTCTTC
once | NA | TRBJ1-6 | TRBV9 | CASSGAISGSPLHF | TGTGCCAGCAGCGGTGCCATAAGTGGGTCACCCCTCCACTTT
NA | NA | TRBJ2-7 | TRBV10-3 | CAISESRGGQGDYEQYF | TGTGCCATCAGTGAGTCGAGGGGAGGCCAGGGAGATTACGAGCAGTACTTC
many | NA | TRBJ1-1 | TRBV6-1 | CASLGGVQNTEAFF | TGTGCCAGCTTGGGGGGCGTTCAGAACACTGAAGCTTTCTTT
NA | NA | TRBJ2-5 | TRBV27 | CASSPQGAGETQYF | TGTGCCAGCAGTCCCCAGGGTGCTGGTGAGACCCAGTACTTC
many | NA | TRBJ2-5 | TRBV20-1 | CSARDLLNPQGSQETQYF | TGCAGTGCTAGAGATCTACTTAACCCTCAGGGGTCTCAAGAGACCCAGTACTTC
few | TRBD1 | TRBJ1-5 | TRBV27 | CATAGRGTGWGQPQHF | TGTGCCACCGCGGGTAGGGGGACAGGGTGGGGACAGCCCCAGCATTTT
many | NA | TRBJ2-7 | TRBV10-3 | CAISDRTGETSGSLGQYF | TGTGCCATCAGTGATAGGACAGGGGAAACTAGCGGCAGTTTGGGGCAGTACTTC
many | NA | TRBJ2-7 | TRBV20-1 | CSAATRESSYEQYF | TGCAGTGCCGCTACTAGGGAAAGCTCCTACGAGCAGTACTTC
NA | TRBD1 | TRBJ1-3 | TRBV19 | CASSLRTGEGNTIYF | TGTGCCAGTAGTCTACGGACAGGTGAAGGAAACACCATATATTTT
many | NA | TRBJ2-4 | TRBV12-3/TRBV12-4 | CASTNSKNIQYF | TGTGCCAGCACAAACAGCAAAAACATTCAGTACTTC
many | NA | TRBJ1-1 | TRBV2 | CASSERAMNTEAFF | TGTGCCAGCAGTGAAAGAGCCATGAACACTGAAGCTTTCTTT
many | TRBD1 | TRBJ1-1 | TRBV7-8 | CASSETGWNTEAFF | TGTGCCAGCAGCGAGACAGGGTGGAACACTGAAGCTTTCTTT
NA | NA | TRBJ2-7 | TRBV10-3 | CAISAGGIHEQYF | TGTGCCATCAGTGCCGGGGGAATACACGAGCAGTACTTC
NA | TRBD1 | TRBJ2-4 | TRBV12-3/TRBV12-4 | CASSLEGAQNIQYF | TGTGCCAGCAGTCTAGAGGGGGCACAAAACATTCAGTACTTC
NA | NA | TRBJ2-7 | TRBV19 | CASSMTAAPSYEQYF | TGTGCCAGTAGTATGACAGCGGCTCCCTCCTACGAGCAGTACTTC
many | NA | TRBJ2-3 | TRBV2 | CASSGTTSTDTQYF | TGTGCCAGCAGTGGAACGACTAGCACAGATACGCAGTATTTT
once | TRBD1 | TRBJ1-6 | TRBV9 | CASSVARGPGSPLHF | TGTGCCAGCAGCGTAGCCAGGGGGCCGGGTTCACCCCTCCACTTT